This T cell receptor beta chain was retrieved from a study of T cells in Graves' hyperthyroidism and ophthalmopathy. Patients aged 18 to 65 with hyperthyroidism were newly diagnosed, with duration under 2 months. Exclusion criteria comprised uncontrolled infection, other autoimmune disease, pregnancy or lactation. With 0 bases removed from V and 2 bases from J, the gap between germline ends came to 16 bases. This CDR3 comprises 18 residues. Regions amplified from RNA transcripts were the TCR beta CDR3 regions. The HTBI primer set drove a first-round RT-PCR of the TCR CDR3. TCRdb passed the multiplex PCR reads through MiXCR, listing each CDR3 protein once. Here the sample spans approximately 640,000 distinct CDR3 sequences, around 16% being singletons.

The sequenced sample consisted of blood. This chain connects TRBV12-3 or TRBV12-4 to TRBJ2-2; possible D gene TRBD1, 6 bases. The receptor comes from a woman in her 30s with Graves' hyperthyroidism. The CDR3 DNA reads as TGTGCCAGCAGTTTAGCGCTCGGGCAGGGGACAAACACCGGGGAGCTGTTTTTT. Amino acid sequence: CASSLALGQGTNTGELFF.